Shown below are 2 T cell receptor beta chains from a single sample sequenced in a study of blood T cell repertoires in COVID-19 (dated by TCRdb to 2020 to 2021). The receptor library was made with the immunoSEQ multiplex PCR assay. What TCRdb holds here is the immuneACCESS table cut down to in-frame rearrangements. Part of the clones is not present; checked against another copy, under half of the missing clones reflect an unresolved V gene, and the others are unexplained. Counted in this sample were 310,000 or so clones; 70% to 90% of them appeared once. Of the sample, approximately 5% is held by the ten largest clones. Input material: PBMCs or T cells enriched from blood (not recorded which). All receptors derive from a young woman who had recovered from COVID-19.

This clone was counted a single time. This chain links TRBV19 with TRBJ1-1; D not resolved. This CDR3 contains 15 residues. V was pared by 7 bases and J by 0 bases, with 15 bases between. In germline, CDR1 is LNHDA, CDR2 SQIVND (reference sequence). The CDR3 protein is CASTGGGHLNTEAFF. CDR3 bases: TGTGCCAGTACCGGCGGAGGGCACCTGAACACTGAAGCTTTCTTT.

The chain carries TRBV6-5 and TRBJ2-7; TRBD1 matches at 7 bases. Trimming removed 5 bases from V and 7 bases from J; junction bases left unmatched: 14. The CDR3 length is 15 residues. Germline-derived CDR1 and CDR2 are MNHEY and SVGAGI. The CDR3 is CASSPQGTARREQYF. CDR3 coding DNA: TGTGCCAGCAGTCCCCAGGGGACAGCCCGGCGGGAGCAGTACTTC.